These T cell receptor beta chains were read from a single sample in a study of a mutant IDH1 vaccine in newly diagnosed glioma. The antigens these receptors bind are not known. Using immunoSEQ multiplex PCR, the repertoire was profiled, and TCRdb retains in-frame clones only, with some absent. Among tens of thousands of clones, roughly 89% were seen once, and the ten largest hold more than 20%. Material: PBMCs, obtained from a glioma patient whose treatment included an IDH1 peptide vaccine. Receptor source: a man between 18 and 29 years old with glioma. The CDR3 runs from the conserved cysteine through the conserved F or W. The D gene is left open where the match is weak.

TGTGCCAGCAGCACCGAGGGACAGACCCAGTACTTC	CASSTEGQTQYF	TRBV9	TRBJ2-5	NA
TGTGCCACCAGCAGGGACACAGATACGCAGTATTTT	CATSRDTDTQYF	TRBV15	TRBJ2-3	NA
TGTGCCAGCAGCCTACCGGGACTACCCTACGAGCAGTACTTC	CASSLPGLPYEQYF	TRBV7-9	TRBJ2-7	TRBD2
TGCGCCAGCAGCCGACAGGGGTCCTTCTACGAGCAGTACTTC	CASSRQGSFYEQYF	TRBV4-1	TRBJ2-7	TRBD1
TGTGCCAGCTCACCACCGACACGAAGGAACACTGAAGCTTTCTTT	CASSPPTRRNTEAFF	TRBV18	TRBJ1-1	NA
TGTGCCTGGAGTGAGAGACAGAATTCACCCCTCCACTTT	CAWSERQNSPLHF	TRBV30	TRBJ1-6	NA
TGTGCCAGCAGCCCACCTCCCGGGACAGGGGGGGGAAACACTGAAGCTTTCTTT	CASSPPPGTGGGNTEAFF	TRBV7-9	TRBJ1-1	TRBD1
TGTGCCAGTAGTATCGCGGGGCGCGGGGTAGCTTTCTTT	CASSIAGRGVAFF	TRBV19	TRBJ1-1	NA
TGTGCCAGTGGACTCCCCAACGTGGATGGCTACACCTTC	CASGLPNVDGYTF	TRBV2	TRBJ1-2	NA
TGTGCCAGCAGCCCCCGCCGGGACGATACGCAGTATTTT	CASSPRRDDTQYF	TRBV11-2	TRBJ2-3	NA
TGCGCCAGCAGCCAAGCCGAGCGGGAGGCTCGGAATGAGCAGTTCTTC	CASSQAEREARNEQFF	TRBV4-1	TRBJ2-1	TRBD2
TGTGCCAGCTCCCTCGGGGGGAACACTGAAGCTTTCTTT	CASSLGGNTEAFF	TRBV18	TRBJ1-1	NA
TGTGCCAGCAGGATTCCGGGACGTACAAATTCACCCCTCCACTTT	CASRIPGRTNSPLHF	TRBV6-5	TRBJ1-6	NA
TGTGCCTGGAGTTCGCTCGAGGCCTCCGGACCCGGAATCACCGGGGAGCTGTTTTTT	CAWSSLEASGPGITGELFF	TRBV30	TRBJ2-2	NA
TGTGCCTGGATCAGGAGACAGGCTCGGGCTGGCTACACCTTC	CAWIRRQARAGYTF	TRBV30	TRBJ1-2	NA
TGTGCCAGCAGTCCGGACCCAACCCACTACTACGAGCAGTACTTC	CASSPDPTHYYEQYF	TRBV6-5	TRBJ2-7	NA
TGTGCCAGCTCACCACCCGAGTTTGCAGGGGACGAAAAACTGTTTTTT	CASSPPEFAGDEKLFF	TRBV18	TRBJ1-4	NA
TGCGCCAGCAGCCAAGTTAGGGTCATGACTAATGAAAAACTGTTTTTT	CASSQVRVMTNEKLFF	TRBV4-1	TRBJ1-4	NA
TGTGCCAGCAGCTTGGGGGCAACGGGAGGGATTTCAGATACGCAGTATTTT	CASSLGATGGISDTQYF	TRBV5-4	TRBJ2-3	TRBD2
TGCAGCGTTGGAACGGTTTCCTACGAGCAGTACTTC	CSVGTVSYEQYF	TRBV29-1	TRBJ2-7	NA
TGTGCCAGCACCCCCTCGGCAGGGCTCAACAATGAGCAGTTCTTC	CASTPSAGLNNEQFF	TRBV6-1	TRBJ2-1	NA
TGCGCCAGCAGCCAAGATATCCAGGGCACAGATACGCAGTATTTT	CASSQDIQGTDTQYF	TRBV4-1	TRBJ2-3	NA
TGTGCCAGTAGTCCCCGGACAGGGAGAAACACCATATATTTT	CASSPRTGRNTIYF	TRBV19	TRBJ1-3	TRBD1
TGTGCCAGCAGCCTAGGGACTAGCGAAGCCGGGGAGCTGTTTTTT	CASSLGTSEAGELFF	TRBV7-9	TRBJ2-2	TRBD2
TGTGCCTGGAGTCCCCCGAGCTCTGGAAACACCATATATTTT	CAWSPPSSGNTIYF	TRBV30	TRBJ1-3	NA
TGTGCCAGCAGCCGGAGGACAGGGGGCGCCTACAATGAGCAGTTCTTC	CASSRRTGGAYNEQFF	TRBV5-6	TRBJ2-1	TRBD1
TGTGCCAGTAGCCCCCGCGGGACGTACGGCTACACCTTC	CASSPRGTYGYTF	TRBV19	TRBJ1-2	NA
TGCGCCAGCAGCCACGACAGCGCCTACGAGCAGTACTTC	CASSHDSAYEQYF	TRBV5-1	TRBJ2-7	NA